This T cell receptor (beta chain) derives from a study of T cells in Graves' hyperthyroidism and ophthalmopathy. Turning to the study itself: Prior to any treatment, at the point of initial diagnosis, peripheral blood was collected.

This clonotype came up many times. Germline CDR1 reads MDHEN; CDR2 reads SYDVKM. V gave up 7 bases and J gave up 7 bases, with 16 bases separating them. The length of the CDR3 is 13 residues. Amplification targeted TCR beta CDR3 regions from RNA transcripts. Researchers ran a first-round RT-PCR on the TCR CDR3 using the HTBI primer set. TCRdb processed the multiplex PCR reads anew with MiXCR; each CDR3 protein has one entry. The sample holds 250,000 to 300,000 distinct CDR3 sequences, about 14% seen once. The receptor was isolated from a woman younger than 45 with Graves' hyperthyroidism that later progressed to Graves' ophthalmopathy. The material sequenced was blood. This sequence joins TRBV28 and TRBJ1-1; no reliable D call. CDR3 residues: CASTLLGQVEAFF. The CDR3 DNA reads as TGTGCCAGCACCCTTCTAGGGCAGGTTGAAGCTTTCTTT.